In this sample, the clone carrying this TCR beta chain turned up many times. Its antigen is as yet unknown. The diagnoses drew upon clinical symptoms, serum thyroxine and TRAb, thyroid ultrasound and orbital computed tomography. V was trimmed by 5 bases and J by 4 bases, leaving 20 bases between them. Germline V CDR1 and CDR2: SGHAT, FQNNGV. This CDR3 has 16 residues. These data are taken from a study of T cells in Graves' hyperthyroidism and ophthalmopathy. Study-level background: Prior to any treatment, at the point of initial diagnosis, peripheral blood was collected.

Study conclusions and caveats: Stable hyperthyroidism was told apart from ophthalmopathy by a model built on 13 V-J features.

It was RNA transcripts that yielded the amplified TCR beta CDR3 regions. The HTBI primer set drove a first-round RT-PCR of the TCR CDR3. TCRdb reprocessed the multiplex PCR reads via MiXCR and lists one record per CDR3 protein. The data contain 600,000 to 750,000 distinct CDR3 sequences, 15% to 20% of them seen just once; the ten biggest clones take up around a sixth. The chain couples TRBV11-2 to TRBJ1-1; D unresolved. The receptor was isolated from a man in his forties or fifties with Graves' hyperthyroidism. Input material: blood. Written as DNA, the CDR3 is TGTGCCAGCAGCGCCTATTCGACAACGGGCGGCACTGAAGCTTTCTTT. Protein: CASSAYSTTGGTEAFF. The variable domain in full, with the rest retrieved from reference TRBV11-2 and TRBJ1-1, is EAGVAQSPRYKIIEKRQSVAFWCNPISGHATLYWYQQILGQGPKLLIQFQNNGVVDDSQLPKDRFSAERLKGVDSTLKIQPAKLEDSAVYLCASSAYSTTGGTEAFFGQGTRLTVV.